A single sample gave rise to the 21 T cell receptor beta chains below, sequenced in a study of blood T cells in healthy people across ages. A J-beta primer mix and a sample-barcoded 5' primer were used in a second PCR of roughly 6 to 11 cycles. One entry per CDR3 protein results from TCRdb running MiXCR on the 5' RACE reads. The data show around 1,900,000 distinct CDR3 sequences, about two fifths seen once. Sequencing input: blood. The receptor set was obtained from a human donor in good health.

The chain uses TRBV18 and TRBJ2-3, with D possibly being TRBD2 (5 bases). The germline V gene has CDR1 KGHSH and CDR2 LQKENI. This CDR3 is 16 amino acids long. V gave up 4 bases and J gave up 2 bases, with 16 bases separating them. The CDR3 coding sequence is TGTGCCAGCTCACAAGATCTAGACTACTACACAGATACGCAGTATTTT. Amino acids: CASSQDLDYYTDTQYF.

This chain links TRBV6-1 with TRBJ2-7; TRBD2 aligns across 10 bases. V shed 4 bases and J 0 bases; nucleotides not matched to a gene: 9. This CDR3 is 17 amino acids long. Per the germline V gene, CDR1 is MNHNS and CDR2 is SASEGT. The CDR3 DNA follows: TGTGCCAGCAGTGGAATTGACGGGACTAGCGACTCCTACGAGCAGTACTTC. Its translation: CASSGIDGTSDSYEQYF.

The V gene is TRBV15, the J gene TRBJ2-3; D gene uncertain. The CDR3 covers 17 residues. V was pared by 4 bases and J by 2 bases, with 19 bases between. CDR1 is LNHNV, CDR2 YYDKDF, per germline (reference sequence). The CDR3 DNA reads as TGTGCCACCAGCAACAGCTTAGCATCGCGTAACACAGATACGCAGTATTTT. As protein: CATSNSLASRNTDTQYF.

This chain connects TRBV7-9 to TRBJ2-1, with D tentatively TRBD2 (5 bases). The V end was cut by 8 bases, the J end by 10 bases, with 18 bases between. In germline, CDR1 is SEHNR, CDR2 FQNEAQ (reference sequence). This CDR3 contains 13 residues. Written as DNA, the CDR3 is TGTGCCAGCGCGACCTCCCACCCGGGGGAGCAGTTCTTC. Translating gives CASATSHPGEQFF.

The sample holds many counts of this clonotype. V gene TRBV28 combines with J gene TRBJ2-5; 8 nucleotides align to TRBD2. V trimming: 4 bases; J trimming: 3 bases; junction bases outside the gene matches: 7. The CDR3 sequence is 15 residues long. The germline V gene has CDR1 MDHEN and CDR2 SYDVKM. The CDR3 region has the DNA TGTGCCAGCAGTTGGCGGGGGGATGGTAAAGAGACCCAGTACTTC. Translated: CASSWRGDGKETQYF.

The gene calls are TRBV2 and TRBJ2-1; D is possibly TRBD1 or TRBD2 (5 bases each). Germline assignment: CDR1 SNHLY and CDR2 FYNNEI. Trimming pared 11 bases from V and 6 bases from J, leaving 17 bases between. The length of the CDR3 is 13 residues. The CDR3 sequence is CAGRDGACNEQFF. CDR3 in DNA: TGTGCCGGCCGGGACGGAGCCTGCAATGAGCAGTTCTTC.

The chain has TRBV14 and TRBJ1-6, with D unresolved. Germline V lookup: CDR1 SGHDN, CDR2 FVKESK. The CDR3 contains 13 residues. With 4 bases removed from V and 10 bases from J, the gap between germline ends came to 11 bases. CDR3 DNA: TGTGCCAGCAGCCCGCACTTCGGGTCACCCCTCCACTTT. Residues: CASSPHFGSPLHF.

This chain links TRBV4-2 with TRBJ2-3, with 14 bases lining up with TRBD2. This CDR3 is built from 16 residues. V dropped 7 bases and J dropped 0; count of bases not matched to a gene: 3. Germline lookup yields CDR1 LGHNA and CDR2 YNFKEQ. CDR3 coding DNA: TGTGCCAGCACCGGACTAGCGGGGGGCAGCACAGATACGCAGTATTTT. This translates into CASTGLAGGSTDTQYF.

The J gene is TRBJ1-4, the V gene TRBV11-1; D might be TRBD1 (5 bases). This CDR3 contains 14 residues. Looked up from germline, CDR1 is SGHAT and CDR2 is FQDESV (reference sequence). The V gene lost 4 bases and the J gene lost 8 bases, with 14 bases spanning the gap. The chain's CDR3 is CASSWRGFWEKLFF. The CDR3 coding sequence is TGTGCCAGCAGCTGGCGGGGGTTTTGGGAAAAACTGTTTTTT.

CDR3 region: CAWSRRQQETQYF. DNA for the CDR3: TGTGCCTGGAGTCGGAGACAGCAAGAGACCCAGTACTTC. This chain uses TRBV30 with TRBJ2-5; tentatively, D is TRBD1 (5 bases). The V gene's germline CDR1 is GTSNPN and CDR2 SVGIG (reference sequence). Between the trimmed V and J ends, which lost 2 bases and 2 bases, there was a span of 9 bases. CDR3 length equals 13 residues.

The chain employs TRBV21-1 and TRBJ2-1; the table names TRBD1, a call not compared with the DNA. The assigned J gene may be wrong: the sequence end matches TRBJ2-7 better. TRBV21-1 is marked as a pseudogene. CDR3 length: 16 amino acids. The CDR3 nucleotides are TGTGCCAGCAGCAGAAAAGAGACAGACTCCTACAATGAGCAGTACTTC. Translating gives CASSRKETDSYNEQYF.

V usage is TRBV18 and J usage is TRBJ2-1, with 7 bases fitting TRBD2. The CDR3 is 13 residues long. Germline V gene data show CDR1 as KGHSH and CDR2 as LQKENI. V gave up 6 bases and J gave up 6 bases; unmatched junction bases: 5. The DNA for the CDR3 is TGTGCCAGCTCCGGACTAGTCGGCAATGAGCAGTTCTTC. Amino acids: CASSGLVGNEQFF.

This clonotype was observed a few times. The rearrangement joins TRBV9 to TRBJ2-7, with TRBD2 identical over 7 bases. The CDR3 totals 16 residues. The germline gives CDR1 SGDLS, CDR2 YYNGEE. V lost 0 bases, J lost 3 bases, and 9 bases stayed unmatched. CDR3 coding DNA: TGTGCCAGCAGCGTAGGGGGCCTTGCGGGGGACTACGAGCAGTACTTC. It encodes CASSVGGLAGDYEQYF.

This clonotype has only a few counts. The chain is built from TRBV4-2 and TRBJ1-2; D is unclear. CDR3 length: 13 residues. The germline V gene has CDR1 LGHNA and CDR2 YNFKEQ. The V gene lost 4 bases and the J gene lost 6 bases, with 12 bases spanning the gap. CDR3 in amino acids: CASSLTPSDGYTF. Here the CDR3 DNA reads TGTGCCAGCAGCCTGACACCGTCTGATGGCTACACCTTC.

The genes are TRBV29-1 and TRBJ2-3; 12 positions agree with TRBD1. J lost 3 bases, V lost 7 bases, and 8 bases had no gene match. CDR1 SQVTM and CDR2 ANQGSEA come from the germline V gene. This CDR3 spans 15 amino acids. The CDR3 spells CSAGDRGRGTDTQYF. The CDR3 DNA follows: TGCAGCGCGGGGGACAGGGGGCGAGGGACAGATACGCAGTATTTT.

This clonotype occurred a few times. The chain joins TRBV9 to TRBJ2-7, with 11 bases fitting TRBD1. The V gene end was trimmed by 1 base and the J gene end by 7 bases; junction bases not matched to a gene: 7. CDR1 SGDLS and CDR2 YYNGEE come from the germline V gene. CDR3 size: 15 residues. This CDR3 reads CASSVSGTGGREQYF. The CDR3, as DNA: TGTGCCAGCAGCGTATCCGGGACAGGGGGGCGAGAGCAGTACTTC.

This chain joins TRBV5-1 and TRBJ1-1; 8 bases align to TRBD1. J lost 0 bases, V lost 4 bases, and 8 bases had no gene match. Germline CDR1 is SGHRS and CDR2 is YFSETQ. The CDR3 contains 16 residues. The CDR3 protein is CASSLDRGAVNTEAFF. CDR3 nucleotides: TGCGCCAGCAGCCTAGACAGGGGAGCCGTGAACACTGAAGCTTTCTTT.

V is TRBV7-2 and J is TRBJ1-5, with 7 nucleotides matching TRBD1. Germline V CDR1 and CDR2: SGHTA, FQGNSA. V was clipped by 5 bases and J by 5 bases; unmatched bases: 15. This CDR3 has 17 amino acids. The CDR3 DNA reads TGTGCCAGCAGCCCCCCCGGAGGGGGCCCCGGGTATCAGCCCCAGCATTTT. This gives the protein CASSPPGGGPGYQPQHF.

This clonotype was seen ten or more times. The chain couples TRBV7-2 to TRBJ1-2; D remains unclear. The CDR3 runs to 13 residues. Trimming left V 2 bases short and J 3 bases short, with 7 bases between. Per the germline V gene, CDR1 is SGHTA and CDR2 is FQGNSA. The CDR3 DNA reads as TGTGCCAGCAGCTTATCGGGTTACTATGGCTACACCTTC. Translating it yields CASSLSGYYGYTF.

The chain is built from TRBV29-1 and TRBJ2-6; D possibly corresponds to TRBD1 (5 bases). Trimming took 7 bases from V and 2 from J, leaving 21 bases between them. The CDR3 consists of 17 residues. The germline V gene has CDR1 SQVTM and CDR2 ANQGSEA. CDR3 residues: CSAPSGKFGPGANVLTF. For the CDR3, the DNA is TGCAGCGCCCCATCAGGGAAGTTCGGGCCTGGGGCCAACGTCCTGACTTTC. Supplemented by reference TRBV29-1 and TRBJ2-6, the full variable domain reads SAVISQKPSRDICQRGTSLTIQCQVDSQVTMMFWYRQQPGQSLTLIATANQGSEATYESGFVIDKFPISRPNLTFSTLTVSNMSPEDSSIYLCSAPSGKFGPGANVLTFGAGSRLTVL.

Notes on this clonotype: One end of the junction varies from germline; a read error may be responsible. The genes are TRBV6-5 and TRBJ2-4, with unresolved D. Germline V gene sequence: CDR1 MNHEY, CDR2 SVGAGI. The CDR3 contains 15 residues. DNA for the CDR3: TGTGCCAGCAGTTACCGGGCTGGTCGGTACGGCGAGCAGTATTTC. It codes for CASSYRAGRYGEQYF.